Each of the 15 T cell receptor beta chains below was sequenced from the same sample in a study of blood T cell repertoires in COVID-19. Method: immunoSEQ multiplex PCR; TCRdb's copy keeps in-frame clones and lacks some. In the table there are under 200,000 clones, approximately 81% of which are singletons. The sequencing sample was made of peripheral blood. These TCRs come from a middle-aged man with acute or convalescent COVID-19.

The gene calls are TRBV2 and TRBJ2-1; D is possibly TRBD1 (6 bases). Germline V CDR1 and CDR2: SNHLY, FYNNEI. The CDR3 loop spans 17 amino acids. V gave up 4 bases and J gave up 0 bases, with 16 bases separating them. The CDR3 protein is CASSADLDSSSYNEQFF. The CDR3 region has the DNA TGTGCCAGCAGTGCAGATTTGGACAGTAGCTCCTACAATGAGCAGTTCTTC. The full variable domain, its missing parts supplied by reference TRBV2 and TRBJ2-1, is EPEVTQTPSHQVTQMGQEVILRCVPISNHLYFYWYRQILGQKVEFLVSFYNNEISEKSEIFDDQFSVERPDGSNFTLKIRSTKLEDSAMYFCASSADLDSSSYNEQFFGPGTRLTVL.

The rearrangement uses TRBV11-1 and TRBJ2-1; 8 bases align to TRBD2. V lost 5 bases to trimming and J lost 9 bases; unmatched junction nucleotides: 9. Germline V lookup: CDR1 SGHAT, CDR2 FQDESV (reference sequence). The CDR3 totals 14 residues. The CDR3 nucleotides read TGTGCCAGCAGCCTCCGGACTAGCTTAGGTGAGCAGTTCTTC. As protein: CASSLRTSLGEQFF.

V and J are TRBV19 and TRBJ1-3; D gene ambiguous. CDR1 is LNHDA and CDR2 is SQIVND in the germline V gene (reference sequence). The CDR3 length is 14 residues. Trimming took off 3 bases at V and 1 base at J, with 7 bases between the two ends. The CDR3 DNA follows: TGTGCCAGTAGTATGGTCGGGTCTGGAAACACCATATATTTT. It encodes CASSMVGSGNTIYF.

A single count supports this clone. J is TRBJ2-1 and V is TRBV5-1; 7 bases are a match to TRBD2. CDR1 is SGHRS and CDR2 is YFSETQ in the germline V gene. The J segment lost 3 bases and the V segment lost 2 bases, leaving 5 bases of the junction unmatched. CDR3 length: 15 amino acids. The CDR3 protein is CASSLGAGIYNEQFF. The CDR3 coding sequence is TGCGCCAGCAGCTTAGGAGCGGGGATCTACAATGAGCAGTTCTTC.

This chain joins TRBV2 and TRBJ2-3; maybe TRBD2 (7 bases). The length of the CDR3 is 15 residues. Deletions cut 5 bases from V and 6 bases from J, with 18 bases between. Germline values: CDR1 SNHLY, CDR2 FYNNEI. The CDR3 is CASSLNGGGGDTQYF. As DNA, the CDR3 is TGTGCCAGCAGTCTCAACGGAGGGGGGGGCGATACGCAGTATTTT.

The rearrangement joins TRBV3-1 (or the pseudogene TRBV3-2) to TRBJ2-1, with 7 bases fitting TRBD1. Trimming cost V 7 bases and J 4 bases; bases outside gene matches: 4. This CDR3 contains 13 residues. CDR1 is LGHDT and CDR2 is YNNKEL in the germline V gene (reference sequence). CDR3 DNA: TGTGCCAGCACCCGGGACAGTTACAATGAGCAGTTCTTC. Translated: CASTRDSYNEQFF.

V and J are TRBV10-1 and TRBJ2-1; D gene unclear. The V end lost 2 bases, the J end lost 9 bases, and 11 bases lay between the germline ends. Germline-derived CDR1 and CDR2 are WNHNN and SYGVQD (reference sequence). The CDR3 consists of 13 residues. The CDR3 coding sequence is TGCGCCAGCAGTGAGGACCAAAGGAGTGAGCAGTTCTTC. This translates into CASSEDQRSEQFF.

The rearrangement uses TRBV11-2 and TRBJ2-7; a weak D match, TRBD2 (7 bases). The ends were cut back, 6 bases at V and 0 bases at J, with 18 bases in the middle. The length of the CDR3 is 16 residues. In germline, CDR1 is SGHAT, CDR2 FQNNGV. The CDR3 coding sequence is TGTGCCAGCAGTACACGGGGGGACAAAAACTCCTACGAGCAGTACTTC. This sequence encodes CASSTRGDKNSYEQYF.

The chain combines TRBV29-1 with TRBJ1-1, with D unresolved. Germline V lookup: CDR1 SQVTM, CDR2 ANQGSEA. The V end lost 4 bases, the J end lost 1 base, and 4 bases lay between the germline ends. This CDR3 spans 11 amino acids. CDR3 protein: CSVAQNTEAFF. DNA of the CDR3: TGCAGCGTTGCCCAGAACACTGAAGCTTTCTTT. The full variable domain, rest sourced from reference TRBV29-1 and TRBJ1-1, is SAVISQKPSRDICQRGTSLTIQCQVDSQVTMMFWYRQQPGQSLTLIATANQGSEATYESGFVIDKFPISRPNLTFSTLTVSNMSPEDSSIYLCSVAQNTEAFFGQGTRLTVV.

This chain uses TRBV7-3 with TRBJ2-2; D gene ambiguous. The CDR3 runs 15 residues. Germline CDR1 is SGHTA and CDR2 is FQGTGA. The ends were cut back, 1 base at V and 0 bases at J, with 6 bases in the middle. CDR3 in amino acids: CASSLNYPNTGELFF. CDR3 DNA sequence: TGTGCCAGCAGCTTAAACTACCCGAACACCGGGGAGCTGTTTTTT.

The gene calls are TRBV6-5 and TRBJ1-6; the D is unclear. This CDR3 contains 14 residues. The germline CDR1 and CDR2 sequences are MNHEY and SVGAGI. With 7 bases removed from V and 9 bases from J, the gap between germline ends came to 16 bases. The CDR3 DNA reads as TGTGCCAGCAAACCCCCAGTGAGCGGTTCACCCCTCCACTTT. This codes for CASKPPVSGSPLHF.

V usage is TRBV7-3 and J usage is TRBJ2-2; 8 bases line up with TRBD2. The V segment lost 4 bases and the J segment 6 bases; nucleotides outside the gene matches: 7. The CDR3 totals 15 residues. Germline loops: CDR1 SGHTA, CDR2 FQGTGA. This CDR3 is CASSSGGEVAGELFF. In DNA, the CDR3 is TGTGCCAGCAGCTCGGGAGGGGAGGTGGCCGGGGAGCTGTTTTTT.

The rearrangement uses TRBV19 and TRBJ1-1; TRBD1 might be the D (6 bases). Looked up from germline, CDR1 is LNHDA and CDR2 is SQIVND (reference sequence). The V end lost 6 bases, the J end lost 2 bases, and 13 bases lay between the germline ends. The CDR3 length is 14 residues. The CDR3 loop is CASRPGQINTEAFF. CDR3 nucleotides: TGTGCCAGTAGACCCGGACAGATCAACACTGAAGCTTTCTTT.

The J gene is TRBJ2-3, the V gene TRBV10-1; 8 nucleotides match TRBD2. Per germline, CDR1 WNHNN and CDR2 SYGVQD (reference sequence). CDR3 size: 16 residues. Trimming at V came to 5 bases and at J to 3 bases, leaving 10 bases not matched to a gene. The CDR3 is CASSYGLAGVTDTQYF. Here the CDR3 DNA reads TGCGCCAGCAGTTACGGACTAGCTGGGGTGACAGATACGCAGTATTTT.

Remarks on this clone: Other DNA sequences in the same sample also yield this CDR3. This rearrangement joins TRBV18 to TRBJ1-6; 8 nucleotides align to TRBD1. Trimming removed 1 base from V and 8 bases from J; junction bases left unmatched: 1. This CDR3 is 14 amino acids long. CDR1 KGHSH and CDR2 LQKENI come from the germline V gene. CDR3 DNA: TGTGCCAGCTCACCACTGGACAGGGATTCACCCCTCCACTTT. As protein: CASSPLDRDSPLHF.